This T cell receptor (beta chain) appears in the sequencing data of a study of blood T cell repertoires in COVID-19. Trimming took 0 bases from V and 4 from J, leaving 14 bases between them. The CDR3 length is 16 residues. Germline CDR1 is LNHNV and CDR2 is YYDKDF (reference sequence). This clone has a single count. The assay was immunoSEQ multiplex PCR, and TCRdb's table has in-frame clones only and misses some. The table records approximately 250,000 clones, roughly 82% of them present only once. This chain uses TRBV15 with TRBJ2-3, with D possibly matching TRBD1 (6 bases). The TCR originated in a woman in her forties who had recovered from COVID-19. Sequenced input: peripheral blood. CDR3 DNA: TGTGCCACCAGCAGAGATCACAGGGTTGGGGCAGATACGCAGTATTTT. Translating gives CATSRDHRVGADTQYF.